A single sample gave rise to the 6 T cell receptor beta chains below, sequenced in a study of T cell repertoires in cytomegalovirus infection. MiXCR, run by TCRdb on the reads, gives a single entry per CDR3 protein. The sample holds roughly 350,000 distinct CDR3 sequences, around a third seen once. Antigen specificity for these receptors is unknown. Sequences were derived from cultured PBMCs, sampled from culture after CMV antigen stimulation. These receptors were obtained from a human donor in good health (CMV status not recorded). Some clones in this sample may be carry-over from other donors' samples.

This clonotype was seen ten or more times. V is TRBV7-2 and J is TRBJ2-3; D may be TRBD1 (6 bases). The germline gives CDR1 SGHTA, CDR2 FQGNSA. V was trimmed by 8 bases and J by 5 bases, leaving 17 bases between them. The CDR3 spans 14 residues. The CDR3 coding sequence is TGTGCCAGCCGGAGGACGGGACAAGTAGATACGCAGTATTTT. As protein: CASRRTGQVDTQYF.

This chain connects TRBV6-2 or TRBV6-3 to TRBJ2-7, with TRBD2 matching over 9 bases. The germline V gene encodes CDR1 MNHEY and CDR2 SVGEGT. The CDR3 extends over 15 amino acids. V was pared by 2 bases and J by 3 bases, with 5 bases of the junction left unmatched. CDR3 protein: CASSYPTSGVYEQYV. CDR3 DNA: TGTGCCAGCAGTTACCCGACTAGCGGAGTCTACGAGCAGTACGTC.

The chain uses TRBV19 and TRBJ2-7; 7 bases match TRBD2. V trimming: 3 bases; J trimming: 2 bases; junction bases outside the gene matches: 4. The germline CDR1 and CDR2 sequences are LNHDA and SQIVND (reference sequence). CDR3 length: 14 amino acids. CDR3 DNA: TGTGCCAGTAGTATGGGACTACTGGCCTACGAGCAGTACTTC. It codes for CASSMGLLAYEQYF.

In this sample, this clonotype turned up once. CDR3: CSVFPRTDHNEQFF. The CDR3 DNA follows: TGCAGTGTATTTCCCCGGACAGACCACAATGAGCAGTTCTTC. This rearrangement joins TRBV20-1 to TRBJ2-1; D is possibly TRBD1 (6 bases). Trimming took 7 bases from V and 5 from J, leaving 18 bases between them. Germline values: CDR1 DFQATT, CDR2 SNEGSKA (reference sequence). The CDR3 runs to 14 residues.

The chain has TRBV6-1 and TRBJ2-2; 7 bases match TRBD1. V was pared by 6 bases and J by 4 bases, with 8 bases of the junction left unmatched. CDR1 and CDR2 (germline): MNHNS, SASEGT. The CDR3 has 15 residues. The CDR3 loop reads CASSNSRGSTGELFF. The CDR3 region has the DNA TGTGCCAGCAGCAATTCCAGGGGGAGCACCGGGGAGCTGTTTTTT.

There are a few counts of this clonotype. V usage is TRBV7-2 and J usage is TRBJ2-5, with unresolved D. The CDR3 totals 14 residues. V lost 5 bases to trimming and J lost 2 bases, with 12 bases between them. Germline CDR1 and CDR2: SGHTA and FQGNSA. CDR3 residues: CASSPPSPQETQYF. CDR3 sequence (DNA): TGTGCCAGCAGCCCCCCTTCTCCTCAAGAGACCCAGTACTTC.